This T cell receptor (beta chain) originates from a study of cytomegalovirus exposure and HLA in healthy donors. The table lists this clone with a count of one. In the PCR, 60 Vbeta and 13 Jbeta primers were used. The data were produced by immunoSEQ multiplex PCR, yet TCRdb's version contains in-frame clones alone and is incomplete. The sample contains under 300,000 clones, roughly two thirds of which appear only once. Unmatched junction bases numbered 9, after V lost 4 bases and J lost 0 bases. This CDR3 has 17 residues. The germline V gene has CDR1 SEHNR and CDR2 FQNEAQ (reference sequence). The TCR comes from a female donor in good health and CMV-seronegative. J is TRBJ2-3 and V is TRBV7-9; 8 nucleotides match TRBD2. The sequencing sample was made of PBMCs. The CDR3 spells CASSYSSLAGSTDTQYF. CDR3 coding DNA: TGTGCCAGCAGCTATAGTAGCCTAGCGGGTAGCACAGATACGCAGTATTTT. The whole variable domain, filled in from reference TRBV7-9 and TRBJ2-3, reads DTGVSQNPRHKITKRGQNVTFRCDPISEHNRLYWYRQTLGQGPEFLTYFQNEAQLEKSRLLSDRFSAERPKGSFSTLEIQRTEQGDSAMYLCASSYSSLAGSTDTQYFGPGTRLTVL.